Below are 14 T cell receptor beta chains sequenced from a single sample in a study of blood T cell repertoires in COVID-19. Produced via immunoSEQ multiplex PCR; TCRdb's table is partial and in-frame only. Counted here are about 250,000 clones, 80% to 90% occurring once; the ten biggest clones make up over 1.1%. The sample comprised peripheral blood. These TCRs come from an older man with acute or convalescent COVID-19.

The chain joins TRBV7-2 to TRBJ1-1, with 8 bases aligning to TRBD1. CDR3 length: 14 amino acids. V shed 3 bases, J shed 4 bases, and the junction held 4 bases outside the gene matches. Germline CDR1 and CDR2: SGHTA and FQGNSA. The CDR3 is CASSLSTGGTEAFF. The CDR3, as DNA: TGTGCCAGCAGCTTGAGTACAGGGGGCACTGAAGCTTTCTTT.

The rearrangement uses TRBV27 and TRBJ1-2; TRBD1 agrees at 9 bases. The CDR3 runs to 13 residues. Per the germline V gene, CDR1 is MNHEY and CDR2 is SMNVEV (reference sequence). The trim removed 5 bases at V and 6 bases at J, leaving 4 bases unmatched. The CDR3 sequence: CASSEDRGHGYTF. CDR3 bases: TGTGCCAGCAGTGAGGACAGGGGCCATGGCTACACCTTC.

The chain is built from TRBV5-6 and TRBJ2-5; 9 bases agree with TRBD1. This CDR3 is built from 15 residues. Germline V gene data show CDR1 as SGHDT and CDR2 as YYEEEE. The ends lost 2 bases at V and 0 bases at J; junction bases unmatched: 2. CDR3 amino acids: CASSLGQGYQETQYF. CDR3 sequence (DNA): TGTGCCAGCAGCTTAGGACAGGGGTACCAAGAGACCCAGTACTTC.

The chain couples TRBV25-1 to TRBJ2-5; a weak D match, TRBD2 (5 bases). V was clipped by 5 bases and J by 4 bases, with 23 bases between them. The CDR3 has 17 residues. Germline-derived CDR1 and CDR2 are MGHDK and SYGVNS. The CDR3 DNA reads TGTGCCAGCAGTCCAAACCGACGGGGATTGGGGTCAGAGACCCAGTACTTC. Translating gives CASSPNRRGLGSETQYF.

The count of this clone is one. The genes are TRBV7-6 and TRBJ2-1; D ambiguous. In germline, CDR1 is SGHVS, CDR2 FNYEAQ. CDR3 length: 15 residues. V was trimmed by 4 bases and J by 0 bases, leaving 10 bases between them. The CDR3 nucleotides read TGTGCCAGCAGCTCGCCTGGAGTCTCCTACAATGAGCAGTTCTTC. It specifies CASSSPGVSYNEQFF.

The V call is TRBV19, the J call TRBJ1-6; D possibly corresponds to TRBD1 (6 bases). This CDR3 contains 16 residues. V dropped 4 bases and J dropped 7 bases, with 17 bases sitting between them. Germline V gives CDR1 LNHDA, CDR2 SQIVND (reference sequence). This CDR3 is CASSTQQGVVNSPLHF. CDR3 nucleotide sequence: TGTGCCAGTAGTACCCAACAGGGTGTCGTGAATTCACCCCTCCACTTT. Filled out from reference TRBV19 and TRBJ1-6, the complete variable domain reads DGGITQSPKYLFRKEGQNVTLSCEQNLNHDAMYWYRQDPGQGLRLIYYSQIVNDFQKGDIAEGYSVSREKKESFPLTVTSAQKNPTAFYLCASSTQQGVVNSPLHFGNGTRLTVT.

This clone is a singleton in its sample. This chain connects TRBV7-2 to TRBJ1-5; D is uncertain. The CDR3 runs 15 residues. V lost 1 base and J lost 7, with 14 bases in between. Germline V gene data show CDR1 as SGHTA and CDR2 as FQGNSA. CDR3 sequence: CASSLGGAAGQPQHF. CDR3 nucleotides: TGTGCCAGCAGCTTAGGAGGAGCCGCTGGGCAGCCCCAGCATTTT. Full variable domain (rest looked up from reference TRBV7-2 and TRBJ1-5): GAGVSQSPSNKVTEKGKDVELRCDPISGHTALYWYRQSLGQGLEFLIYFQGNSAPDKSGLPSDRFSAERTGGSVSTLTIQRTQQEDSAVYLCASSLGGAAGQPQHFGDGTRLSIL.

The V call is TRBV12-5, the J call TRBJ1-2, with TRBD1 matching over 10 bases. CDR3 size: 15 residues. CDR1 is LGHNT, CDR2 FRNRAP, per germline. V trimming: 5 bases; J trimming: 5 bases; junction bases outside the gene matches: 8. CDR3 in amino acids: CASGRPGQGWYGYTF. As DNA, the CDR3 is TGTGCTAGTGGTCGGCCGGGACAGGGGTGGTATGGCTACACCTTC.

The CDR3 coding sequence is TGTGCCAGCAAGGAGGGCGGCGGCTACACCTTC. This encodes CASKEGGGYTF. The V gene is TRBV5-4, the J gene TRBJ1-2; D gene uncertain. The CDR3 is 11 amino acids. The germline V gene encodes CDR1 SGHNT and CDR2 YYREEE (reference sequence). Between the trimmed V and J ends, which lost 6 bases and 8 bases, there was a span of 11 bases.

The chain combines TRBV11-2 with TRBJ2-7, with TRBD2 identical over 9 bases. Germline V gene sequence: CDR1 SGHAT, CDR2 FQNNGV. After removal of 0 bases from V and 3 bases from J, the junction contained 6 bases not matched to a gene. The CDR3 loop spans 16 amino acids. The CDR3 DNA follows: TGTGCCAGCAGCTTAGAGCGGCTAGCGGGGTACTACGAGCAGTACTTC. Translation gives CASSLERLAGYYEQYF.

J is TRBJ2-3 and V is TRBV7-3; 8 nucleotides line up with TRBD2. The germline CDR1 and CDR2 sequences are SGHTA and FQGTGA. J lost 3 bases, V lost 5 bases, and 10 bases had no gene match. CDR3 length equals 16 residues. CDR3 in amino acids: CASSPAGTRGTDTQYF. The CDR3 DNA follows: TGTGCCAGCAGCCCTGCCGGGACTAGAGGGACAGATACGCAGTATTTT.

This chain uses TRBV6-2 or TRBV6-3 with TRBJ2-7, with TRBD2 matching over 9 bases. Germline V gives CDR1 MNHEY, CDR2 SVGEGT. The CDR3 length is 18 residues. The J segment lost 0 bases and the V segment lost 2 bases, leaving 11 bases of the junction unmatched. The CDR3 bases are TGTGCCAGCAGTTACGGCGAGGCTAGCGGGAAGAGCTCCTACGAGCAGTACTTC. Its translation: CASSYGEASGKSSYEQYF.

This rearrangement joins TRBV5-1 to TRBJ2-2; the match to TRBD1 covers 9 bases. The germline V gene has CDR1 SGHRS and CDR2 YFSETQ. This CDR3 comprises 15 residues. The J segment lost 4 bases and the V segment lost 4 bases, leaving 5 bases of the junction unmatched. CDR3 protein: CASSRQGEFTGELFF. Written as DNA, the CDR3 is TGCGCCAGCAGCCGACAGGGGGAGTTCACCGGGGAGCTGTTTTTT.

The genes are TRBV5-5 and TRBJ1-5; 11 positions agree with TRBD1. With V trimmed by 4 bases and J by 6 bases, 9 bases remained unmatched. Germline loops: CDR1 SGHKS, CDR2 YYEKEE (reference sequence). There are 16 residues in the CDR3. The CDR3 region has the DNA TGTGCCAGCAGCCGTACCGGACAGGGGGCGGCTCAGCCCCAGCATTTT. Amino acid sequence: CASSRTGQGAAQPQHF.